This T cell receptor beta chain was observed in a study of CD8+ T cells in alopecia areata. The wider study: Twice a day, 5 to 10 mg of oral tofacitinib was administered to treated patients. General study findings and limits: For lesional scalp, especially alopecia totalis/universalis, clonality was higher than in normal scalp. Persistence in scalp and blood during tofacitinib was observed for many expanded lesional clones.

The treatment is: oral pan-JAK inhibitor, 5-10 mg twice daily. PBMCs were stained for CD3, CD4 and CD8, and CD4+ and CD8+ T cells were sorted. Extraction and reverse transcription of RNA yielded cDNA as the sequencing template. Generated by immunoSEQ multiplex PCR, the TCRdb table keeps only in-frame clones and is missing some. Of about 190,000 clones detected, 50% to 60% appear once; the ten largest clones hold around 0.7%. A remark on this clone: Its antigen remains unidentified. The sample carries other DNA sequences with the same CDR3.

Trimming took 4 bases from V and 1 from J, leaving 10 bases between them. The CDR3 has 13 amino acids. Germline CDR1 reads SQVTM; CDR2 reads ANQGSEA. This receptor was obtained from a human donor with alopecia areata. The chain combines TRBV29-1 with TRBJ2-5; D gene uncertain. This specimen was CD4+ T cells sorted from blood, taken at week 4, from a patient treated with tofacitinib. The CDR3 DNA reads TGCAGCGTTGTTGGGCGGTTCCAAGAGACCCAGTACTTC. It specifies CSVVGRFQETQYF.